This T cell receptor (beta chain) originates from a study of blood T cell repertoires in COVID-19. Study overall: Material from acute and convalescent COVID-19 was sourced from the United States, Italy and Spain.

The CDR3 sequence is 11 residues long. V was cut by 2 bases and J by 7 bases, with 5 bases left in between. The authors' processing: Estimation of nucleated cell counts was performed using reference gene primer amplification. Only in-frame clones appear in the TCRdb table, and some are missing; sequencing was by immunoSEQ multiplex PCR. That table gives V, J and clone size, and the DNA gave D and trimming. The data contain about 220,000 clones, around 90% of them seen just once; the ten biggest clones take up roughly 2.8%. This clone was seen a few times. Participants' reported clinical history set cohort assignment. Two negative PCRs, clearance, or symptom resolution were required of recovered Cohort 3 donors.

The TCR was taken from a woman aged 25 to 39 who had recovered from COVID-19. The rearrangement uses TRBV12-3 or TRBV12-4 and TRBJ1-2; weak D call: TRBD1 (5 bases). Sequenced material: PBMCs or T cells enriched from blood (not recorded which). CDR3 DNA: TGTGCCAGCAGTTTACAGGGTGGCTACACCTTC. Translation gives CASSLQGGYTF.